What follows are 31 T cell receptor beta chains derived from one specimen sequenced in a study of blood T cell repertoires in COVID-19. The data were produced by immunoSEQ multiplex PCR, yet TCRdb's version contains in-frame clones alone and is incomplete. In the table there are 100,000 to 150,000 clones, about 86% of which are singletons. The specimen sequenced was PBMCs or T cells enriched from blood (not recorded which). The origin of the receptors is a man aged 35 to 55 with acute COVID-19.

The chain joins TRBV25-1 to TRBJ1-1; unclear D gene. The germline CDR1 and CDR2 sequences are MGHDK and SYGVNS. CDR3 length equals 13 residues. Trimming stripped 1 base from V and 6 bases from J, with 9 bases between. The CDR3 DNA follows: TGTGCCAGCAGTGAATTTAGAACAGCTGAAGCTTTCTTT. Amino acid sequence: CASSEFRTAEAFF.

The gene calls are TRBV25-1 and TRBJ1-2; D perhaps matches TRBD1 (6 bases). CDR1 and CDR2 (germline): MGHDK, SYGVNS. V was cut by 5 bases and J by 6 bases, with 13 bases left in between. This CDR3 has 13 amino acids. CDR3 loop: CASSIEGVNGYTF. The CDR3 coding sequence is TGTGCCAGCAGTATAGAGGGGGTAAATGGCTACACCTTC.

The chain combines TRBV19 with TRBJ1-4; D call uncertain. Germline assignment: CDR1 LNHDA and CDR2 SQIVND (reference sequence). The germline V and J ends were trimmed by 2 bases and 8 bases, with 6 bases remaining between them. The CDR3 extends over 12 amino acids. CDR3 DNA: TGTGCCAGTAGTATACTACAGGAAAAACTGTTTTTT. Amino acid sequence: CASSILQEKLFF.

The J gene is TRBJ1-3, the V gene TRBV19; D remains ambiguous. The CDR3 length is 14 residues. From germline, CDR1 is LNHDA and CDR2 SQIVND (reference sequence). V was cut by 3 bases and J by 2 bases, with 8 bases left in between. The CDR3, as DNA: TGTGCCAGTAGTATGACATGGGCTGGAAACACCATATATTTT. Protein sequence: CASSMTWAGNTIYF.

This chain connects TRBV20-1 to TRBJ2-3; D not resolved. Germline CDR1 and CDR2: DFQATT and SNEGSKA (reference sequence). The CDR3 spans 14 residues. The V end was cut by 3 bases, the J end by 1 base, with 11 bases between. The CDR3: CSASGFLRTDTQYF. CDR3 DNA sequence: TGCAGTGCTAGTGGTTTTCTCCGCACAGATACGCAGTATTTT.

This clone was picked up a small number of times. V usage is TRBV10-3 and J usage is TRBJ1-4; D ambiguous. Germline V gives CDR1 ENHRY, CDR2 SYGVKD. The CDR3 length is 12 residues. Trimming took 8 bases from V and 4 from J, leaving 8 bases between them. CDR3 DNA: TGTGCCATCTCGGAGCTTAATGAAAAACTGTTTTTT. Translating it yields CAISELNEKLFF.

This rearrangement joins TRBV5-8 to TRBJ2-3; D is unclear. CDR3 length: 12 amino acids. The ends were cut back, 1 base at V and 5 bases at J, with 5 bases in the middle. Germline V gene data show CDR1 as SGHTS and CDR2 as YDEGEE. In DNA form, the CDR3 reads TGTGCCAGCAGCTTGTATAAAGATACGCAGTATTTT. Protein product: CASSLYKDTQYF.

The chain employs TRBV10-3 and TRBJ2-1, with a tentative D call TRBD2 (6 bases). This CDR3 spans 14 amino acids. Per germline, CDR1 ENHRY and CDR2 SYGVKD. V was cut by 2 bases and J by 9 bases, with 14 bases left in between. CDR3 in DNA: TGTGCCATCAGTGAGGAACGGGGGAAGGTTGAGCAGTTCTTC. Translated: CAISEERGKVEQFF.

On this clone: This CDR3 is also generated by other DNA sequences in the sample. This chain uses TRBV19 with TRBJ2-1; 16 nucleotides agree with TRBD2. In germline, CDR1 is LNHDA, CDR2 SQIVND (reference sequence). The CDR3 is made up of 18 amino acids. Trimming at V came to 4 bases and at J to 0 bases, leaving 3 bases not matched to a gene. Here the CDR3 reads CASSRGLAGGSSYNEQFF. The CDR3 coding sequence is TGTGCCAGTAGTAGGGGACTAGCGGGGGGGAGCTCCTACAATGAGCAGTTCTTC. The complete variable domain, with remaining parts taken from reference TRBV19 and TRBJ2-1, reads DGGITQSPKYLFRKEGQNVTLSCEQNLNHDAMYWYRQDPGQGLRLIYYSQIVNDFQKGDIAEGYSVSREKKESFPLTVTSAQKNPTAFYLCASSRGLAGGSSYNEQFFGPGTRLTVL.

This clone was counted a single time. The rearrangement links TRBV28 to TRBJ1-5, with unresolved D. V gave up 8 bases and J gave up 6 bases, with 11 bases separating them. The CDR3 extends over 12 amino acids. CDR1 MDHEN and CDR2 SYDVKM come from the germline V gene. In DNA, the CDR3 is TGTGCCAGCTCCCAGGAGGTTCAGCCCCAGCATTTT. It yields the protein CASSQEVQPQHF. Variable domain in full (rest from reference TRBV28 and TRBJ1-5): DVKVTQSSRYLVKRTGEKVFLECVQDMDHENMFWYRQDPGLGLRLIYFSYDVKMKEKGDIPEGYSVSREKKERFSLILESASTNQTSMYLCASSQEVQPQHFGDGTRLSIL.

J is TRBJ1-1 and V is TRBV18, with D possibly matching TRBD1 (6 bases). The V end lost 5 bases, the J end lost 1 base, and 20 bases lay between the germline ends. The CDR3 covers 17 residues. CDR1 and CDR2 from the germline V gene are KGHSH and LQKENI. DNA of the CDR3: TGTGCCAGCTCATCTTTAGGACCCGGGACAAGGAACACTGAAGCTTTCTTT. This sequence encodes CASSSLGPGTRNTEAFF.

The rearrangement links TRBV29-1 to TRBJ1-2; unclear D gene. CDR1 and CDR2 (germline): SQVTM, ANQGSEA. V lost 4 bases, J lost 4 bases, and 7 bases lay in between. There are 11 residues in the CDR3. CDR3 DNA sequence: TGCAGCGTTGTTCGCGTCTATGGCTACACCTTC. The encoded protein is CSVVRVYGYTF.

A word on this clone: Other DNA sequences in the sample encode the same CDR3. As DNA, the CDR3 is TGTGCCAGCAGCCTGACAGTCTCTGGAAACACCATATATTTT. This translates into CASSLTVSGNTIYF. The chain employs TRBV7-6 and TRBJ1-3, with D possibly TRBD1 on 5 matching bases. Deletions cut 5 bases from V and 0 bases from J, with 8 bases between. Germline CDR1 SGHVS, CDR2 FNYEAQ. The CDR3 totals 14 residues. The full variable domain, with the rest looked up from reference TRBV7-6 and TRBJ1-3, is GAGVSQSPRYKVTKRGQDVALRCDPISGHVSLYWYRQALGQGPEFLTYFNYEAQQDKSGLPNDRFSAERPEGSISTLTIQRTEQRDSAMYRCASSLTVSGNTIYFGEGSWLTVV.

This clone showed up just a few times. The chain links TRBV5-6 to TRBJ2-7; D may be TRBD1 (6 bases). The length of the CDR3 is 13 residues. In germline, CDR1 is SGHDT, CDR2 YYEEEE. V dropped 4 bases and J dropped 9 bases, with 17 bases sitting between them. The CDR3 region is CASSLRGSPGQYF. CDR3 DNA sequence: TGTGCCAGCAGCCTCAGGGGCAGCCCTGGGCAGTACTTC.

V usage is TRBV14 and J usage is TRBJ2-2; no clear D. This CDR3 is 15 amino acids long. The V end lost 3 bases, the J end lost 5 bases, and 13 bases lay between the germline ends. Germline V lookup: CDR1 SGHDN, CDR2 FVKESK. CDR3: CASSHLARVTGELFF. CDR3 in DNA: TGTGCCAGCAGCCACTTAGCTCGGGTAACCGGGGAGCTGTTTTTT.

The sample holds one count of this clone. This chain connects TRBV30 to TRBJ1-1; 12 bases map to TRBD1. J lost 9 bases, V lost 2 bases, and 7 bases had no gene match. Germline-derived CDR1 and CDR2 are GTSNPN and SVGIG (reference sequence). The CDR3 contains 14 residues. Here the CDR3 reads CAWSQGQGAIKAFF. CDR3 sequence (DNA): TGTGCCTGGAGTCAGGGACAGGGGGCCATCAAAGCTTTCTTT.

The V and J genes are TRBV7-6 and TRBJ1-4; D is perhaps TRBD1 (5 bases). Trimming took off 4 bases at V and 6 bases at J, with 15 bases between the two ends. This CDR3 spans 15 amino acids. The V gene's germline CDR1 is SGHVS and CDR2 FNYEAQ. In DNA, the CDR3 is TGTGCCAGCAGCTCCCGATCTGGGGGGTATGAAAAACTGTTTTTT. This translates into CASSSRSGGYEKLFF.

The V gene is TRBV5-4, the J gene TRBJ1-2; D remains unclear. Trimming stripped 2 bases from V and 0 bases from J, with 5 bases between. Germline V lookup: CDR1 SGHNT, CDR2 YYREEE (reference sequence). This CDR3 spans 13 amino acids. The CDR3 spells CASSFSSNYGYTF. The CDR3 coding sequence is TGTGCCAGCAGCTTTAGTTCTAACTATGGCTACACCTTC.

V usage is TRBV30 and J usage is TRBJ1-1, with D possibly being TRBD1 (6 bases). There are 14 residues in the CDR3. Between the trimmed V and J ends, which lost 2 bases and 1 base, there was a span of 11 bases. CDR1 and CDR2 from the germline V gene are GTSNPN and SVGIG (reference sequence). The CDR3 region has the DNA TGTGCCTGGAGTCTCGGACAGTCGAACACTGAAGCTTTCTTT. Translating gives CAWSLGQSNTEAFF.

The chain has TRBV12-3 or TRBV12-4 and TRBJ1-1, with 7 bases fitting TRBD1. The CDR3 consists of 13 residues. The J segment lost 6 bases and the V segment lost 5 bases, leaving 6 bases of the junction unmatched. The CDR3 sequence is CASSLDRAAEAFF. CDR3 in DNA: TGTGCCAGCAGTCTTGACAGGGCCGCTGAAGCTTTCTTT.

The genes are TRBV28 and TRBJ1-5; possibly TRBD1 for D (5 bases). The CDR3 has 15 amino acids. V shed 7 bases and J shed 0 bases, with 13 bases lying between them. Germline V gene lookup returns CDR1 MDHEN and CDR2 SYDVKM. The CDR3, as DNA: TGTGCCAGCACCCGACTAGGGGATAGCAATCAGCCCCAGCATTTT. Translation gives CASTRLGDSNQPQHF.

The chain employs TRBV7-6 and TRBJ2-7; 8 bases match TRBD1. In germline, CDR1 is SGHVS, CDR2 FNYEAQ. CDR3 length equals 15 residues. J lost 3 bases, V lost 5 bases, and 9 bases had no gene match. Here the CDR3 reads CASSLRQGFHYEQYF. Written as DNA, the CDR3 is TGTGCCAGCAGCCTCCGACAGGGGTTTCACTACGAGCAGTACTTC. The variable domain in full, completed from reference TRBV7-6 and TRBJ2-7, reads GAGVSQSPRYKVTKRGQDVALRCDPISGHVSLYWYRQALGQGPEFLTYFNYEAQQDKSGLPNDRFSAERPEGSISTLTIQRTEQRDSAMYRCASSLRQGFHYEQYFGPGTRLTVT.

The J gene is TRBJ1-1, the V gene TRBV19; a possible D gene is TRBD1 (6 bases). This CDR3 contains 15 residues. Germline CDR1 LNHDA, CDR2 SQIVND (reference sequence). Trimming shortened V by 3 bases and J by 1 base, and 12 bases separated the two germline ends. As DNA, the CDR3 is TGTGCCAGTAGTATCTCCCACAGGGAGAACACTGAAGCTTTCTTT. Translation: CASSISHRENTEAFF.

In its sample, this clone was seen a few times. This sequence joins TRBV11-2 and TRBJ2-5, with 15 bases identical to TRBD2. The CDR3 covers 19 residues. With V trimmed by 5 bases and J by 4 bases, 14 bases remained unmatched. The germline CDR1 and CDR2 sequences are SGHAT and FQNNGV. The CDR3 reads CASSASGTSGGFMLETQYF. CDR3 nucleotide sequence: TGTGCCAGCAGCGCTTCCGGGACTAGCGGGGGGTTTATGTTAGAGACCCAGTACTTC.

Here the CDR3 DNA reads TGCGCCAGCAGCTTACCCACAGAAAATTTGAACACCGGGGAGCTGTTTTTT. Protein: CASSLPTENLNTGELFF. The rearrangement links TRBV5-1 to TRBJ2-2, with D unclear. The CDR3 runs 17 residues. Germline V CDR1 and CDR2: SGHRS, YFSETQ. V was clipped by 2 bases and J by 1 base, with 15 bases between them.

The chain has TRBV19 and TRBJ1-2; D is perhaps TRBD1 (6 bases). V lost 5 bases, J lost 4 bases, and 17 bases lay in between. Germline CDR1 reads LNHDA; CDR2 reads SQIVND (reference sequence). The CDR3 is 15 residues long. The DNA of the CDR3 is TGTGCCAGTAGTCCTCAGGGGTGGGAAGGCTATGGCTACACCTTC. This gives the protein CASSPQGWEGYGYTF.

This chain links TRBV19 with TRBJ1-4, with 10 bases fitting TRBD1. The CDR3 runs 15 residues. The ends lost 5 bases at V and 7 bases at J; junction bases unmatched: 7. Germline CDR1 LNHDA, CDR2 SQIVND (reference sequence). CDR3 region: CASSADRGQGEKLFF. Written as DNA, the CDR3 is TGTGCCAGTAGTGCCGACAGGGGGCAAGGTGAAAAACTGTTTTTT.

This clone was seen only a few times. The chain carries TRBV18 and TRBJ2-7; 11 bases agree with TRBD2. The CDR3 is 17 amino acids. Germline-derived CDR1 and CDR2 are KGHSH and LQKENI. The V and J ends lost 3 bases and 6 bases, in that order; junction bases with no gene match: 13. CDR3 amino acids: CASSPRPGTSGALEQYF. CDR3 bases: TGTGCCAGCTCACCTCGCCCCGGGACTAGCGGAGCCCTCGAGCAGTACTTC.

This chain links TRBV15 with TRBJ1-2, with D maybe TRBD1 (6 bases). Germline V CDR1 and CDR2: LNHNV, YYDKDF (reference sequence). This CDR3 comprises 14 residues. V dropped 5 bases and J dropped 3 bases, with 13 bases sitting between them. This CDR3 reads CATSRQGGDYGYTF. The CDR3 DNA sequence: TGTGCCACCAGCCGACAAGGGGGAGACTATGGCTACACCTTC.

This chain joins TRBV7-9 and TRBJ2-7, with 8 nucleotides matching TRBD2. Per germline, CDR1 SEHNR and CDR2 FQNEAQ (reference sequence). The CDR3 runs 15 residues. The ends lost 7 bases at V and 4 bases at J; junction bases unmatched: 12. The CDR3 coding sequence is TGTGCCAGCACTAAGGGAGCGGGAGAGAATTACGAGCAGTACTTC. It is translated as CASTKGAGENYEQYF.

The chain couples TRBV14 to TRBJ2-5; a weak D match, TRBD1 (6 bases). This CDR3 is 13 amino acids long. CDR1 and CDR2 from the germline V gene are SGHDN and FVKESK. V lost 8 bases to trimming and J lost 6 bases, with 16 bases between them. The CDR3 DNA reads as TGTGCCAGCGGAGCAGGGGTTCAGAAGACCCAGTACTTC. Protein sequence: CASGAGVQKTQYF.